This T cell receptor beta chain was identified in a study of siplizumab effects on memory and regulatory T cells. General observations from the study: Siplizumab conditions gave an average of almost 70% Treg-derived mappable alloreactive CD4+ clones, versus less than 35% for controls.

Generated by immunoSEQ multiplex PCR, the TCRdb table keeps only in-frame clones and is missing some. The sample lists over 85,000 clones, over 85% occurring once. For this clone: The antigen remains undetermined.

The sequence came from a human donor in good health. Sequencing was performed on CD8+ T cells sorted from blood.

CDR3 loop: CASSSPSGRNREQYF. For the CDR3, the DNA is TGTGCCAGCAGCTCCCCTAGCGGGAGGAATCGCGAGCAGTACTTC. V and J are TRBV13 and TRBJ2-5; 11 bases are shared with TRBD2. The J call could be wrong; TRBJ2-7 is a better fit for the DNA end. From germline, CDR1 is PRHDT and CDR2 FYEKMQ (reference sequence). The CDR3 spans 15 residues.